Reported below is one T cell receptor beta chain. Around 32,000 T cell genomes, or approximately 290 ng DNA, went into unsorted PBMC replicate PCRs. Profiling relied on immunoSEQ multiplex PCR, and the TCRdb table lists in-frame clones only, not all of them. This repertoire shows around 500,000 clones, roughly 85% found once; its top ten account for about 12%. The CDR3 is made up of 13 amino acids. Germline-derived CDR1 and CDR2 are SGHDT and YYEEEE. V shed 4 bases and J shed 0 bases, with 8 bases lying between them. These data originate in a study of shared clonotypes between healthy human individuals.

The source material was PBMCs. The TCR was taken from a woman aged 40 to 50 in good health. Some clones in this sample may be carry-over from other donors' samples. The V gene is TRBV5-6, the J gene TRBJ2-7; tentative D call: TRBD2 (5 bases). CDR3 loop: CASSRGSSYEQYF. In DNA form, the CDR3 reads TGTGCCAGCAGCCGAGGGTCCTCCTACGAGCAGTACTTC.